This is a list of T cell receptor beta chains from one sample in a study of cytomegalovirus exposure and HLA in healthy donors. Using immunoSEQ multiplex PCR, the repertoire was profiled, and TCRdb retains in-frame clones only, with some absent. This sample has some 210,000 clones, with around 73% found just once. Sequencing was performed on PBMCs. These receptors originate from a male donor in good health and CMV-seronegative. Both conserved end residues are part of each CDR3. A D gene is named only where the DNA matches it firmly. Some rows mark clone size as missing; the rest say once, few, many or name a class of expanded clone.

TRBV7-9	-	TRBJ1-3	-	TGTGCCAGCAGCTTAAATGCCGCGGGCACCGGAAACACCATATATTTT	CASSLNAAGTGNTIYF
TRBV9	-	TRBJ2-3	-	TGTGCCAGCACCCCCTTTGTCGTTTCCACAGATACGCAGTATTTT	CASTPFVVSTDTQYF
TRBV19	few	TRBJ2-1	-	TGTGCCAGTAGTGTGACCCCGGGGGATGAGCAGTTCTTC	CASSVTPGDEQFF
TRBV7-8	-	TRBJ2-2	-	TGTGCCAGCAGCCCCGCGGCAGGGCGGAGGGCCGGGGAGCTGTTTTTT	CASSPAAGRRAGELFF
TRBV11-2	-	TRBJ1-2	TRBD1	TGTGCCAGCAGCCCGTTAGGGGGCGGGTTCTATGGCTACACCTTC	CASSPLGGGFYGYTF
TRBV30	-	TRBJ2-5	TRBD1	TGTGCCTGGAGAATATATGGTCCCAGGGGGAGAGAGACCCAGTACTTC	CAWRIYGPRGRETQYF
TRBV29-1	-	TRBJ1-1	-	TGCAGCGTTGTGCGGACAGCGGTAATGAACACTGAAGCTTTCTTT	CSVVRTAVMNTEAFF
TRBV2	-	TRBJ1-5	-	TGTGCCAGCAGTGTGGGCAGCAATCAGCCCCAGCATTTT	CASSVGSNQPQHF
TRBV25-1	-	TRBJ2-7	TRBD1	TGTGCCAGCAGTGGACGGACAGGGAACCCCTACGAGCAGTACTTC	CASSGRTGNPYEQYF
TRBV7-9	-	TRBJ2-5	TRBD2	TGTGCCAGCAGCCCGCACGGGGGGAGGCTAGCGGCCCAAGAGACCCAGTACTTC	CASSPHGGRLAAQETQYF
TRBV10-2	-	TRBJ2-1	TRBD2	TGCGCCAGCAGTGAGGTGGCGGGAGAAGGCAATGAGCAGTTCTTC	CASSEVAGEGNEQFF
TRBV5-3	few	TRBJ2-2	-	TGTGCCAGACTGCAGGGTAACACCGGGGAGCTGTTTTTT	CARLQGNTGELFF
TRBV30	-	TRBJ1-6	-	TGTGCCTGGAGTGTACAACGGGGACTGGGCTCCTATAATTCACCCCTCCACTTT	CAWSVQRGLGSYNSPLHF
TRBV9	-	TRBJ2-3	-	TGTGCCAGCAGCGGGCTAGCAGATACGCAGTATTTT	CASSGLADTQYF
TRBV19	-	TRBJ1-3	TRBD1	TGTGCCAGTAGTATACAGGGGGCGAGGACTGGAAACACCATATATTTT	CASSIQGARTGNTIYF
TRBV5-4	few	TRBJ2-6	-	TGTGCCAGCAGCTTACAGGGGGCCAACGTCCTGACTTTC	CASSLQGANVLTF
TRBV6-1	once	TRBJ2-3	-	TGTGCCAGCAGTGAGGGACACCGCACAGATACGCAGTATTTT	CASSEGHRTDTQYF
TRBV9	-	TRBJ1-5	-	TGTGCCAGCAGCGGCCGGGATAGCAATCAGCCCCAGCATTTT	CASSGRDSNQPQHF
TRBV9	-	TRBJ2-2	TRBD2	TGTGCCAGCAGCGTAGAAGCGTCGGCTAGCGGGAACACCGGGGAGCTGTTTTTT	CASSVEASASGNTGELFF
TRBV19	-	TRBJ1-1	TRBD1	TGTGCCAGTAGTGTATGGACAGGGCCGAACACTGAAGCTTTCTTT	CASSVWTGPNTEAFF
TRBV5-1	few	TRBJ2-5	TRBD1	TGCGCCAGCAGCTTTGGCCAGGGGGCGAAAGAGACCCAGTACTTC	CASSFGQGAKETQYF
TRBV11-2	-	TRBJ1-4	-	TGTGCCAGCAGCTCCCGACTCATGCCAAATGAAAAACTGTTTTTT	CASSSRLMPNEKLFF
TRBV30	once	TRBJ2-7	-	TGTGCCTGGAGTCAGGGTACCTACGAGCAGTACTTC	CAWSQGTYEQYF
TRBV5-4	once	TRBJ2-1	-	TGTGCCAGCAGCTCTGAGGTCTTCCGGGGCTCCTACAATGAGCAGTTCTTC	CASSSEVFRGSYNEQFF
TRBV7-3	-	TRBJ1-2	TRBD1	TGTGCCAGCATCACGGGGGACAGGGATCTCTATGGCTACACCTTC	CASITGDRDLYGYTF
TRBV7-6	once	TRBJ2-5	-	TGTGCCAGCAGCTTATCAGGGTATGGGGAGACCCAGTACTTC	CASSLSGYGETQYF
TRBV15	-	TRBJ2-5	TRBD2	TGTGCCACCAGCCCTCGACTAGCGGGAGGAGAGACCCAGTACTTC	CATSPRLAGGETQYF
TRBV7-9	-	TRBJ2-7	TRBD2	TGTGCCAGCAGCTTCCTAGCGGGAGGATCCTACGAGCAGTACTTC	CASSFLAGGSYEQYF
TRBV19	-	TRBJ2-5	-	TGTGCCAGTAGTATGGTCGGGGAGGAGACCCAGTACTTC	CASSMVGEETQYF
TRBV5-4	-	TRBJ2-7	-	TGTGCCAGCAGCTTCACTGGAGGGGAGCAGTACTTC	CASSFTGGEQYF
TRBV11-2	-	TRBJ2-2	TRBD1	TGTGCCAGCAGCTTAGGTCAGGGGGTCCCCACCGGGGAGCTGTTTTTT	CASSLGQGVPTGELFF
TRBV5-6	-	TRBJ2-7	-	TGTGCCAGCAGCTTGGAACTGGGACACCTAGCCTACGAGCAGTACTTC	CASSLELGHLAYEQYF
TRBV5-4	-	TRBJ1-3	TRBD1	TGTGCCAGCAGCAGAGGGGGCGGGGGAAACACCATATATTTT	CASSRGGGGNTIYF
TRBV25-1	few	TRBJ2-1	TRBD2	TGTGCCAGCAGTGAAGGGGCTAGCGGATCCTACAATGAGCAGTTCTTC	CASSEGASGSYNEQFF
TRBV6-1	-	TRBJ2-1	TRBD2	TGTGCCAGCAGTGAAGGGGGACTAGCGGGTCCACGGAACTACAATGAGCAGTTCTTC	CASSEGGLAGPRNYNEQFF
TRBV27	-	TRBJ2-7	-	TGTGCCAGCAGTTTACCGGGGGAGTCCTACGAGCAGTACTTC	CASSLPGESYEQYF
TRBV28	-	TRBJ2-1	-	TGTGCCAGCAGTTACCGGGGAATGAGCTCCTACAATGAGCAGTTCTTC	CASSYRGMSSYNEQFF
TRBV5-1	many	TRBJ1-1	-	TGCGCCAGCAGCGAACAATCCTCAGGGAAAGCTTTCTTT	CASSEQSSGKAFF
TRBV18	-	TRBJ2-2	TRBD2	TGTGCCAGCTCACCGTCCAGCGGGACGAACACCGGGGAGCTGTTTTTT	CASSPSSGTNTGELFF
TRBV4-1	-	TRBJ1-1	-	TGCGCCAGTGGGCAGCAGCGGGACGCTTTTTTTGGCTTAGGAGGGAACACTGAAGCTTTCTTT	CASGQQRDAFFGLGGNTEAFF
TRBV7-9	-	TRBJ1-2	-	TGTGCCAGCCGTATAAACTATGGCTACACCTTC	CASRINYGYTF
TRBV29-1	-	TRBJ1-4	TRBD1	TGCAGCGTTCCTAGCGAGGGACAGGGGAATGAAAAACTGTTTTTT	CSVPSEGQGNEKLFF
TRBV7-2	few	TRBJ2-5	-	TGTGCCAGCAGCTTAGTTGCCAGGGAAGAGACCCAGTACTTC	CASSLVAREETQYF
TRBV28	-	TRBJ2-2	TRBD2	TGTGCCAGCAGTTTGGCGGGACTACAAACCGGGGAGCTGTTTTTT	CASSLAGLQTGELFF
TRBV4-1	once	TRBJ1-4	TRBD1	TGCGCCAGCAGCCAAGGACAGGGGGCGAGTGAAAAACTGTTTTTT	CASSQGQGASEKLFF
TRBV19	-	TRBJ1-1	-	TGTGCCAGTAGGTCCGGGACACTGAACACTGAAGCTTTCTTT	CASRSGTLNTEAFF
TRBV28	-	TRBJ1-6	-	TGTGCCAGCAGTTTAGAGGCCAATTCACCCCTCCACTTT	CASSLEANSPLHF
TRBV10-1	-	TRBJ2-1	TRBD2	TGCGCCAGCAGTGCACTGGGACTAGCTTTCGATGAGCAGTTCTTC	CASSALGLAFDEQFF
TRBV19	-	TRBJ2-2	-	TGTGCCAGTAGTATAGACTCGACTAACACCGGGGAGCTGTTTTTT	CASSIDSTNTGELFF
TRBV5-1	-	TRBJ2-2	TRBD1	TGCGCCAGCAGCCCGCGGGACAGGCTGAACACCGGGGAGCTGTTTTTT	CASSPRDRLNTGELFF
TRBV9	few	TRBJ2-1	TRBD2	TGTGCCAGCAGCGCTAGCGGGAGGATGGGTAATGAGCAGTTCTTC	CASSASGRMGNEQFF
TRBV27	-	TRBJ2-5	TRBD1	TGTGCCAGCAGTGACCGAGGACAGGGGGTAAGGGAGCAGTACTTC	CASSDRGQGVREQYF